Sequencing of this TCR beta chain was carried out in a study of Graves' ophthalmopathy and Graves' hyperthyroidism. This clonotype was picked up many times. The CDR3 is 13 residues long. CDR1 is DFQATT and CDR2 is SNEGSKA in the germline V gene (reference sequence). The germline V and J ends were trimmed by 6 bases and 1 base, with 13 bases remaining between them. For repertoire sequencing, the TCR beta CDR3 regions were amplified from RNA transcripts. HTBI primers primed a first-round RT-PCR, and a second-round multiplex PCR followed. TCRdb itself ran the multiplex PCR reads through MiXCR, one entry per CDR3 protein. This sample has over a million distinct CDR3 sequences, with roughly 35% found just once.

The chain links TRBV20-1 to TRBJ2-7; D is uncertain. The sample comprised peripheral blood or thyroid tissue (not recorded which). This receptor was obtained from an adult man with Graves' hyperthyroidism. CDR3 sequence (DNA): TGCAGTGCCCAAAGTGGGGTTTCCTACGAGCAGTACTTC. This sequence encodes CSAQSGVSYEQYF.